The clone carrying this TCR beta chain was found many times. The target antigen is unknown. A sample-barcoded 5' primer and a J-beta primer mix were used in a second PCR of roughly 7 to 12 cycles. TCRdb independently ran MiXCR on the 5' RACE reads; one entry per CDR3 protein. Here the sample spans about 640,000 distinct CDR3 sequences, approximately 59% being singletons. The data belong to a study of blood T cells in healthy people across ages. Study-wide points: Age brought a roughly linear fall in TCR beta diversity measured per million T cells.

The CDR3 is made up of 13 amino acids. V lost 4 bases and J 5 bases, leaving 11 bases between the germline ends. Donors were systemically healthy Caucasian individuals from Russia aged about 6 to 90 years. Sequenced input: blood. The V gene is TRBV12-3 or TRBV12-4, the J gene TRBJ2-5, with D possibly matching TRBD2 (5 bases). The clonotype was recovered from a man between 60 and 70 years old in good health. The CDR3 coding sequence is TGTGCCAGCAGTTCCCGGACGGGGGAGACCCAGTACTTC. It codes for CASSSRTGETQYF.